This TCR beta chain stems from a study of OX40 agonist ivuxolimab in advanced cancers. About the research overall: Of the participants, 35% to 50% had some prior anti-PD-1, anti-PD-L1 or anti-CTLA-4 therapy, which was allowed. Study conclusions and caveats: Partial responders receiving 0.1-3.0 mg/kg showed among the lowest clonal expansion. The mean number of expanded clones was higher in CD8+ T cells than in CD4+. The antigen specificity of the peripheral T cells (those that were expanded) was not determined.

Sequencing was performed with immunoSEQ multiplex PCR; in TCRdb, only in-frame clones are kept and a portion is missing. This table has under 35,000 clones, roughly 80% appearing once. Trimming cost V 4 bases and J 7 bases, with 15 bases left between them. The germline gives CDR1 SGDLS, CDR2 YYNGEE. This CDR3 spans 14 amino acids. Concerning this clone: The antigen is undetermined.

The V gene is TRBV9, the J gene TRBJ1-3; tentatively, D is TRBD1 (5 bases). The receptor's source is an adult with an advanced solid tumor such as melanoma, head and neck, liver or kidney cancer. The material sequenced was CD4+ or CD8+ T cells sorted from blood, taken in a trial of the OX40 agonist ivuxolimab. CDR3: CASSPSGGDNTIYF. CDR3 coding DNA: TGTGCCAGCAGCCCTAGTGGAGGGGATAACACCATATATTTT.